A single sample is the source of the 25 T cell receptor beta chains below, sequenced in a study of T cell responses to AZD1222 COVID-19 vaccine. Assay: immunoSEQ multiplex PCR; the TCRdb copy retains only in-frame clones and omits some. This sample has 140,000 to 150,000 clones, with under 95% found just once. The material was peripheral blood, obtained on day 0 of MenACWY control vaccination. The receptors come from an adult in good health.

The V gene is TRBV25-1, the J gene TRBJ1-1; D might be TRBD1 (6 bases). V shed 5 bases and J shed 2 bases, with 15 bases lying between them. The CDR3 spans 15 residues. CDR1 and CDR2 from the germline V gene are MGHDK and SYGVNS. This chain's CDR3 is CASSKDSNFNTEAFF. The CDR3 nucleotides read TGTGCCAGCAGTAAGGACAGTAATTTCAACACTGAAGCTTTCTTT.

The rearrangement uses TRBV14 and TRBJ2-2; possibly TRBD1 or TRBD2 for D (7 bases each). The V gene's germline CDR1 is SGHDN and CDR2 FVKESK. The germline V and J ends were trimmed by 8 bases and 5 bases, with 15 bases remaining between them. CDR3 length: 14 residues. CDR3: CASARQGGTGELFF. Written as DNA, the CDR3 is TGTGCCAGCGCTAGACAGGGAGGGACCGGGGAGCTGTTTTTT.

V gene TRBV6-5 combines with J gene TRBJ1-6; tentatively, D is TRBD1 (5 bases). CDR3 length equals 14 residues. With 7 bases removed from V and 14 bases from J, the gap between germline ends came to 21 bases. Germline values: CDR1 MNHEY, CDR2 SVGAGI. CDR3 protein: CASKTGASTLTLHF. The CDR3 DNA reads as TGTGCCAGCAAAACCGGGGCTTCCACCCTCACCCTCCACTTT.

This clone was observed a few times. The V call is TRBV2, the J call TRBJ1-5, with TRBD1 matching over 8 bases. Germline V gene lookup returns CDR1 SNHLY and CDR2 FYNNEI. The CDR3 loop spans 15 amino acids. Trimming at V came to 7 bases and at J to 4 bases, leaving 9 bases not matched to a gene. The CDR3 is CASTDDRGFNQPQHF. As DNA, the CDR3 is TGTGCCAGCACCGACGACAGGGGCTTTAATCAGCCCCAGCATTTT. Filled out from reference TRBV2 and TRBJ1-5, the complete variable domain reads EPEVTQTPSHQVTQMGQEVILRCVPISNHLYFYWYRQILGQKVEFLVSFYNNEISEKSEIFDDQFSVERPDGSNFTLKIRSTKLEDSAMYFCASTDDRGFNQPQHFGDGTRLSIL.

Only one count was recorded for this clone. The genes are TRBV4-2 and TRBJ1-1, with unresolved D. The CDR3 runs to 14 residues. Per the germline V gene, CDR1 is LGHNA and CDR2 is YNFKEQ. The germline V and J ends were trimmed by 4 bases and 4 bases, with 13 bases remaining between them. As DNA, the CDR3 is TGTGCCAGCAGCCCCGGGATGGGGTCCACTGAAGCTTTCTTT. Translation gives CASSPGMGSTEAFF.

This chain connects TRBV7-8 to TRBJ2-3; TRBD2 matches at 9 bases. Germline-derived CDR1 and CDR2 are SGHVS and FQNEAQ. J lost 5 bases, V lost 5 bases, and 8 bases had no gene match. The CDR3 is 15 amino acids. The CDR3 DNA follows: TGTGCCAGCAGCCAAATGCGGGAGGGGATAGATACGCAGTATTTT. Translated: CASSQMREGIDTQYF.

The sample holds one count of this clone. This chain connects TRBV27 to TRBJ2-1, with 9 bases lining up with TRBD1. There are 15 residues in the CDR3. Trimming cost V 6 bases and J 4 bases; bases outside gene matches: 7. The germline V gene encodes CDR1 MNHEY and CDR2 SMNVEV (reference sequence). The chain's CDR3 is CASSLLDRGYNEQFF. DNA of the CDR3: TGTGCCAGCAGCCTTCTGGACAGGGGTTACAATGAGCAGTTCTTC.

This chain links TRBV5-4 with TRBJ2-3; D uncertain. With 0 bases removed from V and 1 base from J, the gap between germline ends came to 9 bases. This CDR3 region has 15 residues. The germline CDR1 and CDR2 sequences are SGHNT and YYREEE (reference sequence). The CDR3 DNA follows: TGTGCCAGCAGCTTGGAAGGCGCAGGCACAGATACGCAGTATTTT. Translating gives CASSLEGAGTDTQYF.

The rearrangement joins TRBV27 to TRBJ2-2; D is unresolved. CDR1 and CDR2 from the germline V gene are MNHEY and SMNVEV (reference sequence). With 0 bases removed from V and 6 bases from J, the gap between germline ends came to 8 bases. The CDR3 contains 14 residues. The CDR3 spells CASSLSINPGELFF. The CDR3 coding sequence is TGTGCCAGCAGTTTATCGATTAACCCCGGGGAGCTGTTTTTT.

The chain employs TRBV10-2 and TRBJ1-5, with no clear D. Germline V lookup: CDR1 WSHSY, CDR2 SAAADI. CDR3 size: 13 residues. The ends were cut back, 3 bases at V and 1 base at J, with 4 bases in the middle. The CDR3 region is CASSEYSNQPQHF. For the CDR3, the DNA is TGCGCCAGCAGTGAATACAGCAATCAGCCCCAGCATTTT.

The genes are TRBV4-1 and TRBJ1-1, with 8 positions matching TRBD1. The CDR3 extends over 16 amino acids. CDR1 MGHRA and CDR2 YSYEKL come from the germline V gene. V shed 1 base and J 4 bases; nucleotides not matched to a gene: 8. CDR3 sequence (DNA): TGCGCCAGCAGCCAAGCCAGACAGGGGATAGGCACTGAAGCTTTCTTT. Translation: CASSQARQGIGTEAFF.

CDR3 sequence (DNA): TGCGCCAGCAGTGAGGAGGGCTCAAAGGGGACTTTCTTT. Protein sequence: CASSEEGSKGTFF. The chain recombines TRBV10-1 with TRBJ1-1, with D possibly TRBD1 on 5 matching bases. The germline CDR1 and CDR2 sequences are WNHNN and SYGVQD (reference sequence). V was clipped by 2 bases and J by 12 bases, with 16 bases between them. The CDR3 runs 13 residues.

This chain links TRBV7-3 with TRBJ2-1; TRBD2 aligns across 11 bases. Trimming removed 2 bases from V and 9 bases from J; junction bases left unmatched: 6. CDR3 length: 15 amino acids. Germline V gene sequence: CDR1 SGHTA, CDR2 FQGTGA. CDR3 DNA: TGTGCCAGCAGCTTATTGCTAGCGGGAGGAGGTGAGCAGTTCTTC. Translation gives CASSLLLAGGGEQFF.

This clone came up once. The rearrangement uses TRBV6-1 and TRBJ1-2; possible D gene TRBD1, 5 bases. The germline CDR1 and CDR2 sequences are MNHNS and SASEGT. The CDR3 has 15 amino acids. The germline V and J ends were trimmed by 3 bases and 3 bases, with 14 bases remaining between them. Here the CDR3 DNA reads TGTGCCAGCAGTGAGGGTTCGGCAGGGCACTATGGCTACACCTTC. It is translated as CASSEGSAGHYGYTF.

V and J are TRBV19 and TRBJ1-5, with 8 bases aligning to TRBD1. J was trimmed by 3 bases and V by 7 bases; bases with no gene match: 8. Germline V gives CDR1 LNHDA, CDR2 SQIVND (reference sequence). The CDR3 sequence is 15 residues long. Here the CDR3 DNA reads TGTGCCAGTATGGGGACAGGTAGAGTCAATCAGCCCCAGCATTTT. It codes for CASMGTGRVNQPQHF.

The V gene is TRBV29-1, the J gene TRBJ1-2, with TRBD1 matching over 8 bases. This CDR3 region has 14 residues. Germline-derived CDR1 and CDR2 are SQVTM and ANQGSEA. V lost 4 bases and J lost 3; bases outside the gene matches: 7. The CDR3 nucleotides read TGCAGCGTTGTGGTACAGGGGGGAGACTATGGCTACACCTTC. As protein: CSVVVQGGDYGYTF.

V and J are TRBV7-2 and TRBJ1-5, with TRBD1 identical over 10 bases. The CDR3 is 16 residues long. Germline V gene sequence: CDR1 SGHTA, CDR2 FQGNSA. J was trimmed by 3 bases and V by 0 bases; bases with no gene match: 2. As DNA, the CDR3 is TGTGCCAGCAGCTTAGCCGACAGGGGGCTCAATCAGCCCCAGCATTTT. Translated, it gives CASSLADRGLNQPQHF.

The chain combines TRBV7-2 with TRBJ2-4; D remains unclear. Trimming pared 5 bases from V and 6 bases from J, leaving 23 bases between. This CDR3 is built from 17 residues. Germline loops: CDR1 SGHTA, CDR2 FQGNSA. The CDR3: CASSPPLARTLPNIQYF. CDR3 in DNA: TGTGCCAGCAGCCCCCCCTTAGCCCGGACCCTGCCAAACATTCAGTACTTC.

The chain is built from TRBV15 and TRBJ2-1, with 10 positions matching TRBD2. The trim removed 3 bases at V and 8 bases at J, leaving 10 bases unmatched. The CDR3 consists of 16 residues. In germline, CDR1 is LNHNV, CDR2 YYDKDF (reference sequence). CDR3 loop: CATSRGGSGGAYEQFF. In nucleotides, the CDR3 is TGTGCCACCAGCAGGGGGGGGAGCGGGGGGGCGTATGAGCAGTTCTTC. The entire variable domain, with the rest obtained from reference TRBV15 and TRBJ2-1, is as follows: DAMVIQNPRYQVTQFGKPVTLSCSQTLNHNVMYWYQQKSSQAPKLLFHYYDKDFNNEADTPDNFQSRRPNTSFCFLDIRSPGLGDTAMYLCATSRGGSGGAYEQFFGPGTRLTVL.

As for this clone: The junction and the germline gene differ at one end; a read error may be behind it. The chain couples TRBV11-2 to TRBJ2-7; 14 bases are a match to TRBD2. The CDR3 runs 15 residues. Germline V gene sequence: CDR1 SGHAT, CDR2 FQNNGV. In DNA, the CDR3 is TGTGCCAGCAGCTTAGAGCCGGGACTAGCGGGAGAGCGGTACTTC. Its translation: CASSLEPGLAGERYF.

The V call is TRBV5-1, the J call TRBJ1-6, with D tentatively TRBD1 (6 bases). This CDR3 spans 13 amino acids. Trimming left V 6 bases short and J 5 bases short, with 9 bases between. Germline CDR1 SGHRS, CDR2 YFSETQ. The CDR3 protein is CASMDRDNSPLHF. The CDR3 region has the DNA TGCGCCAGCATGGACAGAGATAATTCACCCCTCCACTTT.

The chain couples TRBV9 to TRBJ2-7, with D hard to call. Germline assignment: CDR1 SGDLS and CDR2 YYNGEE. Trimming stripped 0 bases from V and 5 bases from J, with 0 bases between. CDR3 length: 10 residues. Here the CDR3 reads CASSVDEQYF. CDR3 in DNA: TGTGCCAGCAGCGTAGACGAGCAGTACTTC.

For the CDR3, the DNA is TGCGCCAGCAGCCAGGGCCAGGCTAGTGAAAAACTGTTTTTT. It codes for CASSQGQASEKLFF. This chain uses TRBV5-1 with TRBJ1-4, with a tentative D call TRBD1 (5 bases). Trimming pared 4 bases from V and 7 bases from J, leaving 14 bases between. The CDR3 runs to 14 residues. Germline values: CDR1 SGHRS, CDR2 YFSETQ.

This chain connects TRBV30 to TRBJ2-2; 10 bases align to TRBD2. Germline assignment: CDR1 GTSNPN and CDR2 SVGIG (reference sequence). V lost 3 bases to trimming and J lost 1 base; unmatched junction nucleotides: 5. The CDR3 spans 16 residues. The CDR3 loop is CAWRRLAGMNTGELFF. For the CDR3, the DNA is TGTGCCTGGAGAAGACTAGCGGGTATGAACACCGGGGAGCTGTTTTTT.

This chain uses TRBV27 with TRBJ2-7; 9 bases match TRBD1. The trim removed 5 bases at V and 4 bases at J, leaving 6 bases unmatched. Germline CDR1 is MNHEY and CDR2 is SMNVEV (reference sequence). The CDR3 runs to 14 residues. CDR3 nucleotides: TGTGCCAGCAGTCTGGGACAGGGTATATACGAGCAGTACTTC. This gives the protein CASSLGQGIYEQYF.